The clone carrying this T cell receptor beta chain was recorded a few times. These data belong to a study of blood T cell repertoires in COVID-19. Study details: COVID-19 samples collected from the United States, Italy and Spain covered acute and convalescent phases. PBMCs, B-cell-depleted T cells, or T cells were the source of the cDNA or gDNA that made up the material.

Between the trimmed V and J ends, which lost 5 bases and 0 bases, there was a span of 7 bases. This CDR3 has 13 amino acids. Looked up from germline, CDR1 is SEHNR and CDR2 is FQNEAQ (reference sequence). In the authors' methods: Reference gene primers were amplified, and this amplification served to estimate nucleated cell counts. Repertoires were generated with immunoSEQ multiplex PCR, while TCRdb's copy carries only in-frame clones and drops some. V and J calls and clone size are given by that table; D and trimming were obtained from the DNA. The sample records 150,000 to 200,000 clones, roughly 88% being singletons.

This chain links TRBV7-9 with TRBJ1-2; D is undetermined. The sequencing sample was made of peripheral blood. This receptor was identified in a man in his 60s who had recovered from COVID-19. CDR3 coding DNA: TGTGCCAGCAGCCAACAAGCTAACTATGGCTACACCTTC. Its translation: CASSQQANYGYTF.